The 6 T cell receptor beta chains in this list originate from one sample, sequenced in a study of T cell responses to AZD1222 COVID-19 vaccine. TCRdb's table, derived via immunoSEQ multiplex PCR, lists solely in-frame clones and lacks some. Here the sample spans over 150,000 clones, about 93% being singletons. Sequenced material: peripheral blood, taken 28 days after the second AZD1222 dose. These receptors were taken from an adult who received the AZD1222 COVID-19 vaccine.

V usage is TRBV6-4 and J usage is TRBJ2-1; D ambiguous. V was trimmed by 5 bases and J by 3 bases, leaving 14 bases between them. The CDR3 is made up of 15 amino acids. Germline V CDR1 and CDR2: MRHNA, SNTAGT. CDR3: CASSRSAAGYNEQFF. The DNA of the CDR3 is TGTGCCAGCAGTCGATCCGCAGCCGGCTACAATGAGCAGTTCTTC.

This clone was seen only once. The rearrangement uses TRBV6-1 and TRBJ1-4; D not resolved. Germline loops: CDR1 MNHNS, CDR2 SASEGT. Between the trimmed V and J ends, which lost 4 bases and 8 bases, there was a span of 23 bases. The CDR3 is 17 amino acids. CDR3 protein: CASSGPIMGHVGEKLFF. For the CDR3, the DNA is TGTGCCAGCAGTGGCCCGATTATGGGTCATGTCGGCGAAAAACTGTTTTTT.

The CDR3 loop is CASSGRDATEAFF. The CDR3 DNA sequence: TGTGCCAGCTCCGGCAGGGATGCCACTGAAGCTTTCTTT. This rearrangement joins TRBV18 to TRBJ1-1; D perhaps matches TRBD1 (5 bases). The V end was cut by 6 bases, the J end by 4 bases, with 12 bases between. Germline V lookup: CDR1 KGHSH, CDR2 LQKENI. The CDR3 loop spans 13 amino acids. The full variable domain, rest sourced from reference TRBV18 and TRBJ1-1, is NAGVMQNPRHLVRRRGQEARLRCSPMKGHSHVYWYRQLPEEGLKFMVYLQKENIIDESGMPKERFSAEFPKEGPSILRIQQVVRGDSAAYFCASSGRDATEAFFGQGTRLTVV.

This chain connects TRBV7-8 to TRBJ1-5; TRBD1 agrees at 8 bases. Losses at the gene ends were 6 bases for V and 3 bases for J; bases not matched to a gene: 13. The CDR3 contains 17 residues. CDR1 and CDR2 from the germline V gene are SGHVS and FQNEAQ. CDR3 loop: CASSVLRGQDNNQPQHF. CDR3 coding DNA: TGTGCCAGCAGTGTGCTCCGGGGACAGGACAACAATCAGCCCCAGCATTTT.

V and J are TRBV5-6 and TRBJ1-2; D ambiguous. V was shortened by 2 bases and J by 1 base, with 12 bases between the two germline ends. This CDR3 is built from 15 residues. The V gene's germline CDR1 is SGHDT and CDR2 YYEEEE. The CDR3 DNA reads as TGTGCCAGCAGCTTTGGAGGCCTCCATAACTATGGCTACACCTTC. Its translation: CASSFGGLHNYGYTF.

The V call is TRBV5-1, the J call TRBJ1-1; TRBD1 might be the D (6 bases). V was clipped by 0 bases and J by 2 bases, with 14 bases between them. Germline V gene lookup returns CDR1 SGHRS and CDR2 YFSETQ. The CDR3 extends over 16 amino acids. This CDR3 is CASSLDRAARNTEAFF. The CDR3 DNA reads TGCGCCAGCAGCTTGGACAGGGCAGCGAGAAACACTGAAGCTTTCTTT.